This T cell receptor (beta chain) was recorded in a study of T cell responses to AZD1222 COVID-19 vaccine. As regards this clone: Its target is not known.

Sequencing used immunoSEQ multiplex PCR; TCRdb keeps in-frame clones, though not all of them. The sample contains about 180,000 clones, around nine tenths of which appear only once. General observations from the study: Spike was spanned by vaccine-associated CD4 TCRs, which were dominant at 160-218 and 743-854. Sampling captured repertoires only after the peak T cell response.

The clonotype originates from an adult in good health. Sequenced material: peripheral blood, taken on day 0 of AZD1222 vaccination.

For the CDR3, the DNA is TGCGCCAGCAGCCAAGGACCCCAGGGTCGTAAAAGCTACGAGCAGTACTTC. Its protein is CASSQGPQGRKSYEQYF. The chain couples TRBV4-1 to TRBJ2-7; weak D call: TRBD1 (5 bases). The V and J ends lost 1 base and 3 bases respectively, with 19 bases between them. Germline loops: CDR1 MGHRA, CDR2 YSYEKL. The CDR3 length is 17 residues.